This T cell receptor (beta chain) appears in the sequencing data of a study of CD8 T cells in Susac syndrome. Random hexamers were used to reverse transcribe an amount of roughly 0.45 to 1 ug RNA. Amplification of TCR beta CDR3 by immunoSEQ multiplex PCR spanned 54 Vbeta and 13 Jbeta. TCRdb processed the immunoSEQ multiplex PCR reads anew with MiXCR; each CDR3 protein has one entry. Of around 170,000 distinct CDR3 sequences listed, 90% to 96% are singletons. The V and J ends lost 1 base and 4 bases respectively, with 11 bases between them. CDR1 and CDR2 (germline): GTSNPN, SVGIG (reference sequence). This CDR3 is built from 14 residues. Sequencing of TCR beta, carried out with a high-throughput approach, was applied to CD8+ and CD4+ T cells from the blood. This clonotype was found once.

Source material: CD4+ T cells from PBMCs. The TCR sequence derives from a human donor with Susac syndrome. V gene TRBV30 combines with J gene TRBJ1-5; D gene uncertain. CDR3 in amino acids: CAWSAPLRNQPQHF. In nucleotides, the CDR3 is TGTGCCTGGAGTGCGCCCCTACGGAATCAGCCCCAGCATTTT.